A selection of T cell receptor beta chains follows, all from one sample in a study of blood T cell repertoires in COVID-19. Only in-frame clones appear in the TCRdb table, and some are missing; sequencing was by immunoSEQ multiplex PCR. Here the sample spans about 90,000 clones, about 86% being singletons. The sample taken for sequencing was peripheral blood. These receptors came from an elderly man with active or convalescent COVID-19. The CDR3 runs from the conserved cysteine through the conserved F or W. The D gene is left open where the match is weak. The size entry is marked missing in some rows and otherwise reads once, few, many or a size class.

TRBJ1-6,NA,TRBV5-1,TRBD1,TGCGCCAGCAGAGACAGGGGGAAGAATTCACCCCTCCACTTT,CASRDRGKNSPLHF
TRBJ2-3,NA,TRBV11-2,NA,TGTGCCAGCAGCTTTGGCGATACGCAGTATTTT,CASSFGDTQYF
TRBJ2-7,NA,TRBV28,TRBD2,TGTGCCAGCAACCACCCGGGGGTAGCGGGAACCTACGAGCAGTACTTC,CASNHPGVAGTYEQYF
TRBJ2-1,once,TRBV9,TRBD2,TGTGCCAGCAGCTCCAGTTCCAGCGGGAGGTTCTATGAGCAGTTCTTC,CASSSSSSGRFYEQFF
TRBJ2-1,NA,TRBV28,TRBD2,TGTGCCAGCATCCACGACTGGCGGGGGTACAATGAGCAGTTCTTC,CASIHDWRGYNEQFF
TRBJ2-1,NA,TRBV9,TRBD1,TGTGCCAGCAGCGTAGATCCGGCAGGGACAGGGCACAATGAGCAGTTCTTC,CASSVDPAGTGHNEQFF
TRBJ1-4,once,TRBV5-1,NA,TGCGCCAGCAGCTTGTTCGGACATTCTGAAAAACTGTTTTTT,CASSLFGHSEKLFF
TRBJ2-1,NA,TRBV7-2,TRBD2,TGTGCCAGCAGCCCGTCGAGACTAGCCAATGAGCAGTTCTTC,CASSPSRLANEQFF
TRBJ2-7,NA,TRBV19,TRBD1,TGTGCCAGTAGTCCGACAGGGCTTGGCGAGCAGTACTTC,CASSPTGLGEQYF
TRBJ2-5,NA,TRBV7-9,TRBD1,TGTGCCAGCAGCTACCGACAGGGGCGGGCAGAGACCCAGTACTTC,CASSYRQGRAETQYF
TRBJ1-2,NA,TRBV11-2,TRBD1,TGTGCCAGCAGCTTAGGAAGGACAGGGACCCGCGACACCTTC,CASSLGRTGTRDTF
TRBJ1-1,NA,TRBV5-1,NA,TGCGCCAGCAGTTTCGAGGGGAACACTGAAGCTTTCTTT,CASSFEGNTEAFF
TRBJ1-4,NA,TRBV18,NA,TGTGCCAGCTCACCACAACAGGGTTGGGATGAAAAACTGTTTTTT,CASSPQQGWDEKLFF
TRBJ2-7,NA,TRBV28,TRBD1,TGTGCCAGCACCCTAAGGGACAGAGCCTACGAGCAGTACTTC,CASTLRDRAYEQYF
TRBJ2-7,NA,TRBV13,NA,TGTGCCAGCAGCCCTTCGGTCTACGGAGGCTACGAGCAGTACTTC,CASSPSVYGGYEQYF
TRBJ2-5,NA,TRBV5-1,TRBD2,TGCGCCAGCAGCACCGGGACTAGCGGGGTTGGAAACCAGTACTTC,CASSTGTSGVGNQYF
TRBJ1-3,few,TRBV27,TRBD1,TGTGCCAGCAGTTGGAGGGACAGGAGCTCTGGAAACACCATATATTTT,CASSWRDRSSGNTIYF
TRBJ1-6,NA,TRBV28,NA,TGTGCCAGCAGCAAAGGCCTTCGCGGGTCACCCCTCCACTTT,CASSKGLRGSPLHF
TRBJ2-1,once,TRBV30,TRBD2,TGTGCCTGGAGTGTAAAGTCTCTAGCGGGGCCCTACAATGAGCAGTTCTTC,CAWSVKSLAGPYNEQFF